These 23 T cell receptor beta chains were all obtained from the same sample, sequenced in a study of response to subunit inactivated influenza vaccine. TCRdb analysed the RT-PCR reads with MiXCR anew, one entry per CDR3 protein. This sample yields some 500,000 distinct CDR3 sequences, of which less than 30% are seen a single time; about 1.9% belongs to the top ten. The sample here was CD4+ T cells sorted from PBMCs, taken more than 4 days after vaccination. These receptors were obtained from a man in his forties or fifties who received an inactivated influenza vaccine.

V is TRBV10-3 and J is TRBJ1-5; the D is unclear. CDR3 length: 18 residues. Germline values: CDR1 ENHRY, CDR2 SYGVKD. V lost 0 bases, J lost 0 bases, and 15 bases lay in between. The chain's CDR3 is CAISESELSLYSNQPQHF. In DNA, the CDR3 is TGTGCCATCAGTGAGTCAGAACTGTCACTTTATAGCAATCAGCCCCAGCATTTT.

V usage is TRBV28 and J usage is TRBJ1-2, with D perhaps matching TRBD1 (5 bases). Deletions cut 2 bases from V and 6 bases from J, with 13 bases between. Per the germline V gene, CDR1 is MDHEN and CDR2 is SYDVKM. The CDR3 runs 14 residues. This CDR3 is CASSLEGEWDGYTF. The CDR3 DNA reads TGTGCCAGCAGTTTAGAAGGGGAATGGGATGGCTACACCTTC.

The chain is built from TRBV20-1 and TRBJ2-5; 7 nucleotides line up with TRBD2. Germline loops: CDR1 DFQATT, CDR2 SNEGSKA (reference sequence). The ends lost 8 bases at V and 5 bases at J; junction bases unmatched: 5. This CDR3 contains 11 residues. The DNA of the CDR3 is TGCAGTAGCGGGGTGTGGGAGACCCAGTACTTC. It specifies CSSGVWETQYF.

This clonotype was seen many times. J is TRBJ2-5 and V is TRBV29-1; D is ambiguous. This CDR3 contains 11 residues. Germline CDR1 reads SQVTM; CDR2 reads ANQGSEA. V was clipped by 3 bases and J by 2 bases, with 4 bases between them. CDR3 in amino acids: CSVDLQETQYF. CDR3 in DNA: TGCAGCGTTGACCTACAAGAGACCCAGTACTTC.

The J gene is TRBJ2-1, the V gene TRBV18; 7 nucleotides agree with TRBD2. J was trimmed by 5 bases and V by 2 bases; bases with no gene match: 0. Germline CDR1 KGHSH, CDR2 LQKENI. This CDR3 has 13 amino acids. CDR3 in DNA: TGTGCCAGCTCACCAGGGGGGGACAATGAGCAGTTCTTC. Its protein product is CASSPGGDNEQFF.

The chain has TRBV20-1 and TRBJ2-7; 11 bases line up with TRBD2. This CDR3 is built from 12 residues. V gave up 4 bases and J gave up 12 bases; unmatched junction bases: 8. In germline, CDR1 is DFQATT, CDR2 SNEGSKA (reference sequence). CDR3 sequence (DNA): TGCAGTGCTAAGAAACTAGCGGGAGTTACGTACTTC. Translated, it gives CSAKKLAGVTYF.

The chain recombines TRBV10-3 with TRBJ1-2; possible D gene TRBD1, 5 bases. From germline, CDR1 is ENHRY and CDR2 SYGVKD. Trimming cost V 2 bases and J 8 bases, with 18 bases left between them. The CDR3 is 15 amino acids. The CDR3 protein is CAISETSGGEGGYTF. CDR3 nucleotides: TGTGCCATCAGTGAGACCTCTGGGGGGGAAGGCGGCTACACCTTC.

This clonotype was seen a few times. The V and J genes are TRBV4-1 and TRBJ1-6, with D tentatively TRBD1 (5 bases). The CDR3 length is 22 residues. Trimming removed 0 bases at V and 0 bases at J, with 24 bases between. Germline V gene data show CDR1 as MGHRA and CDR2 as YSYEKL. The CDR3 nucleotides are TGCGCCAGCAGCCAAGAGTTTGCGAGGGGAAGATACTCTAGCTCCTATAATTCACCCCTCCACTTT. It codes for CASSQEFARGRYSSSYNSPLHF.

This chain links TRBV6-2 or TRBV6-3 with TRBJ2-1; D remains unclear. Trimming cost V 2 bases and J 4 bases, with 12 bases left between them. The CDR3 covers 15 residues. Germline CDR1 MNHEY, CDR2 SVGEGT. The CDR3 region has the DNA TGTGCCAGCAGTTACAAGGGTGCTACGTACAATGAGCAGTTCTTC. The encoded protein is CASSYKGATYNEQFF.

This clonotype was picked up a small number of times. V and J are TRBV5-5 and TRBJ2-1, with TRBD2 identical over 7 bases. The V segment lost 1 base and the J segment 4 bases; nucleotides outside the gene matches: 14. Germline V gene data show CDR1 as SGHKS and CDR2 as YYEKEE (reference sequence). The CDR3 spans 18 residues. The CDR3 loop reads CASSLPWGGRGVYNEQFF. The CDR3 DNA reads as TGTGCCAGCAGCTTGCCTTGGGGAGGGCGTGGAGTGTACAATGAGCAGTTCTTC.

This clonotype was observed a few times. The chain combines TRBV27 with TRBJ2-3; 12 nucleotides agree with TRBD1. Unmatched junction bases numbered 6, after V lost 4 bases and J lost 4 bases. Germline values: CDR1 MNHEY, CDR2 SMNVEV (reference sequence). This CDR3 spans 16 amino acids. CDR3 nucleotides: TGTGCCAGCAGTTCGGCCGGGACAGGGGGCCCAGATACGCAGTATTTT. Translating it yields CASSSAGTGGPDTQYF.

The chain carries TRBV20-1 and TRBJ2-3, with a weak D call TRBD2 (7 bases). The CDR3 loop spans 14 amino acids. V dropped 6 bases and J dropped 6 bases, with 19 bases sitting between them. Germline CDR1 is DFQATT and CDR2 is SNEGSKA (reference sequence). CDR3 DNA sequence: TGCAGTGCCTACCGGGGGGCGGGTGGCGATACGCAGTATTTT. It codes for CSAYRGAGGDTQYF.

The table lists this clonotype with a few counts. The chain uses TRBV7-9 and TRBJ2-3; 9 nucleotides align to TRBD2. J lost 1 base, V lost 7 bases, and 6 bases had no gene match. Germline V gives CDR1 SEHNR, CDR2 FQNEAQ (reference sequence). The CDR3 is made up of 15 amino acids. CDR3 protein: CASTQAGGGTDTQYF. For the CDR3, the DNA is TGTGCCAGCACCCAAGCGGGAGGAGGCACAGATACGCAGTATTTT.

V usage is TRBV4-2 and J usage is TRBJ1-4; D might be TRBD1 (6 bases). Trimming removed 0 bases from V and 5 bases from J, with 19 bases in between. The germline V gene has CDR1 LGHNA and CDR2 YNFKEQ. This CDR3 spans 18 amino acids. The CDR3 region has the DNA TGTGCCAGCAGCCAAGATGGGAGGCTCAGGGGACTCAATGAAAAACTGTTTTTT. It yields the protein CASSQDGRLRGLNEKLFF.

The chain employs TRBV5-6 and TRBJ2-1; 11 bases fit TRBD1. Germline V gives CDR1 SGHDT, CDR2 YYEEEE. V was pared by 4 bases and J by 7 bases, with 10 bases of the junction left unmatched. The CDR3 covers 16 residues. Here the CDR3 DNA reads TGTGCCAGCAGCCGAGACCCCGGGACAGGGGGGAATGAGCAGTTCTTC. Amino acids: CASSRDPGTGGNEQFF.

This clonotype was detected only a few times. This chain uses TRBV4-1 with TRBJ2-7; possible D gene TRBD1, 6 bases. Germline V gene sequence: CDR1 MGHRA, CDR2 YSYEKL. With 3 bases removed from V and 2 bases from J, the gap between germline ends came to 11 bases. The CDR3 is made up of 14 amino acids. CDR3 bases: TGCGCCAGCAGCCACGGTCAGGGGCCCTACGAGCAGTACTTC. It specifies CASSHGQGPYEQYF.

This clonotype was detected only a few times. This rearrangement joins TRBV18 to TRBJ1-4; weak D call: TRBD1 (6 bases). Germline values: CDR1 KGHSH, CDR2 LQKENI. Trimming took 1 base from V and 0 from J, leaving 21 bases between them. This CDR3 region has 20 residues. Written as DNA, the CDR3 is TGTGCCAGCTCACCACGCGGGGTACCGACAGGTTTTGCAACTAATGAAAAACTGTTTTTT. The encoded protein is CASSPRGVPTGFATNEKLFF.

Only a few counts were recorded for this clonotype. The chain carries TRBV10-3 and TRBJ1-4, with D hard to call. V lost 2 bases and J 4 bases, leaving 11 bases between the germline ends. Looked up from germline, CDR1 is ENHRY and CDR2 is SYGVKD. The CDR3 has 15 amino acids. The CDR3 DNA is TGTGCCATCAGTGAGGATAGGGAAGATAATGAAAAACTGTTTTTT. Its protein is CAISEDREDNEKLFF.

The rearrangement links TRBV10-3 to TRBJ2-5; no firm D call. Germline CDR1 and CDR2: ENHRY and SYGVKD. The CDR3 spans 15 residues. Trimming removed 3 bases at V and 1 base at J, with 12 bases between. Here the CDR3 reads CAISDGRTSQETQYF. CDR3 coding DNA: TGTGCCATCAGTGACGGCCGCACATCCCAAGAGACCCAGTACTTC.

This clonotype was seen only a few times. The genes are TRBV20-1 and TRBJ2-3, with D possibly being TRBD2 (6 bases). Trimming removed 6 bases from V and 4 bases from J, with 20 bases in between. Germline V gene lookup returns CDR1 DFQATT and CDR2 SNEGSKA (reference sequence). This CDR3 has 15 amino acids. This CDR3 is CSAPAGGKMSDTQYF. The CDR3 nucleotides read TGCAGTGCCCCCGCCGGGGGAAAGATGTCAGATACGCAGTATTTT.

The chain has TRBV7-9 and TRBJ2-3, with 11 bases fitting TRBD2. Germline V lookup: CDR1 SEHNR, CDR2 FQNEAQ (reference sequence). After removal of 5 bases from V and 5 bases from J, the junction contained 6 bases not matched to a gene. CDR3 length equals 15 residues. The chain's CDR3 is CASSRLAGGRDTQYF. For the CDR3, the DNA is TGTGCCAGCAGCCGTCTAGCGGGGGGTCGAGATACGCAGTATTTT.

This clonotype occurred a few times. The chain is built from TRBV10-3 and TRBJ2-3; TRBD2 matches 15 bases. Germline CDR1 is ENHRY and CDR2 is SYGVKD. CDR3 length: 17 amino acids. The V and J ends lost 10 bases and 2 bases, in that order; junction bases with no gene match: 10. CDR3 amino acids: CATQPGLAGGSTDTQYF. As DNA, the CDR3 is TGTGCCACCCAACCGGGACTAGCGGGAGGCTCCACAGATACGCAGTATTTT.

This clonotype was observed a few times. The rearrangement links TRBV20-1 to TRBJ1-2; D ambiguous. Germline CDR1 reads DFQATT; CDR2 reads SNEGSKA (reference sequence). V was shortened by 6 bases and J by 3 bases, with 11 bases between the two germline ends. The CDR3 is made up of 12 amino acids. The CDR3 region has the DNA TGCAGTGCCCCGGACGTATACTATGGCTACACCTTC. Its protein product is CSAPDVYYGYTF.